This entry describes one T cell receptor (beta chain). Researchers amplified the TCR beta CDR3 regions from RNA transcripts. Researchers ran a first-round RT-PCR on the TCR CDR3 using the HTBI primer set. One entry per CDR3 protein results from TCRdb running MiXCR on the multiplex PCR reads. The top ten hold roughly 21% of the sample, which has 300,000 to 400,000 distinct CDR3 sequences, about 14% seen once. Germline V gene data show CDR1 as MDHEN and CDR2 as SYDVKM. The trim removed 2 bases at V and 7 bases at J, leaving 11 bases unmatched. This CDR3 spans 16 amino acids. The sample is drawn from a study of T cells in Graves' hyperthyroidism and ophthalmopathy.

The TCR comes from a woman aged 25 to 39 with Graves' ophthalmopathy. Sequencing was carried out using blood. The rearrangement links TRBV28 to TRBJ1-1; 9 bases map to TRBD1. Here the CDR3 DNA reads TGTGCCAGCAGTTTAGAACAGGGGGCCCCGTACTTTGAAGCTTTCTTT. Translation gives CASSLEQGAPYFEAFF.